Presented here are 20 T cell receptor beta chains from one specimen sequenced in a study of blood T cell repertoires in COVID-19. Some clones are missing from TCRdb's copy, which holds only in-frame ones; the method was immunoSEQ multiplex PCR. Seen here are about 89,000 clones, 88% observed once, and the top ten hold roughly 0.51%. The sample consisted of peripheral blood. Receptors originate from a man aged 60 to 69 with acute or convalescent COVID-19.

The V and J genes are TRBV3-1 (or the pseudogene TRBV3-2) and TRBJ1-1, with a weak D call TRBD1 (5 bases). The V and J ends lost 0 bases and 3 bases respectively, with 14 bases between them. This CDR3 contains 16 residues. Germline CDR1 is LGHDT and CDR2 is YNNKEL (reference sequence). The CDR3 DNA reads as TGTGCCAGCAGCCAAGATATAAGGGGATTTGACACTGAAGCTTTCTTT. As protein: CASSQDIRGFDTEAFF.

This clone was seen just once. V usage is TRBV20-1 and J usage is TRBJ2-5; a possible D gene is TRBD1 (5 bases). This CDR3 is 10 amino acids long. Germline CDR1 is DFQATT and CDR2 is SNEGSKA (reference sequence). V shed 5 bases and J shed 8 bases, with 9 bases lying between them. The CDR3 DNA is TGCAGTGCTGGGGCGTATACCCAGTACTTC. As protein: CSAGAYTQYF.

V gene TRBV6-5 combines with J gene TRBJ1-1; tentatively, D is TRBD1 (6 bases). Per germline, CDR1 MNHEY and CDR2 SVGAGI. V gave up 2 bases and J gave up 1 base, with 11 bases separating them. The CDR3 is made up of 15 amino acids. CDR3 loop: CASSYGGQPNTEAFF. The CDR3 coding sequence is TGTGCCAGCAGTTACGGGGGACAACCGAACACTGAAGCTTTCTTT.

This CDR3 is CASSARQITNEKLFF. CDR3 nucleotides: TGTGCCAGTAGTGCACGACAGATTACTAATGAAAAACTGTTTTTT. This chain joins TRBV19 and TRBJ1-4; a possible D gene is TRBD1 (5 bases). The germline gives CDR1 LNHDA, CDR2 SQIVND (reference sequence). Trimming shortened V by 5 bases and J by 2 bases, and 12 bases separated the two germline ends. The length of the CDR3 is 15 residues.

The chain employs TRBV4-2 and TRBJ1-2, with 8 bases aligning to TRBD1. Germline values: CDR1 LGHNA, CDR2 YNFKEQ. V lost 2 bases and J lost 5; bases outside the gene matches: 4. This CDR3 has 14 amino acids. The CDR3 nucleotides read TGTGCCAGCAGCCAACCGGGACAGGATTATGGCTACACCTTC. Its protein is CASSQPGQDYGYTF.

V gene TRBV5-6 combines with J gene TRBJ1-6; no definite D call. Germline CDR1 and CDR2: SGHDT and YYEEEE. The CDR3 runs 14 residues. The germline V and J ends were trimmed by 0 bases and 8 bases, with 9 bases remaining between them. CDR3 nucleotides: TGTGCCAGCAGCTTGGTCGGGATGGATTCACCCCTCCACTTT. It translates to CASSLVGMDSPLHF.

V gene TRBV29-1 combines with J gene TRBJ2-5; no firm D call. The CDR3 sequence is 14 residues long. Germline V gene sequence: CDR1 SQVTM, CDR2 ANQGSEA. The V and J ends lost 1 base and 7 bases respectively, with 16 bases between them. CDR3 in DNA: TGCAGCGTTGAAGGACTCGTGAGGCCTGTGACCCAGTACTTC. It specifies CSVEGLVRPVTQYF.

The chain is built from TRBV10-3 and TRBJ1-2, with D uncertain. The CDR3 contains 13 residues. V was cut by 3 bases and J by 5 bases, with 10 bases left in between. Germline CDR1 is ENHRY and CDR2 is SYGVKD. The CDR3 spells CAISDGSWYGYTF. The CDR3 DNA sequence: TGTGCCATCAGTGATGGTAGTTGGTATGGCTACACCTTC.

The V and J genes are TRBV5-1 and TRBJ2-7; 7 bases are a match to TRBD1. V gave up 4 bases and J gave up 3 bases; unmatched junction bases: 4. The V gene's germline CDR1 is SGHRS and CDR2 YFSETQ. This CDR3 has 13 residues. The CDR3 sequence: CASSIGTVYEQYF. As DNA, the CDR3 is TGCGCCAGCAGCATCGGGACAGTCTACGAGCAGTACTTC.

The DNA of the CDR3 is TGTGCCAGCAGTGAAAGGGGGTTTCTCAACTATGGCTACACCTTC. Translation gives CASSERGFLNYGYTF. The chain joins TRBV6-1 to TRBJ1-2; a weak D match, TRBD1 (6 bases). This CDR3 is built from 15 residues. The V end lost 2 bases, the J end lost 2 bases, and 12 bases lay between the germline ends. Germline CDR1 MNHNS, CDR2 SASEGT.

This clone appeared once. This chain connects TRBV14 to TRBJ2-3; 11 bases are shared with TRBD2. CDR1 SGHDN and CDR2 FVKESK come from the germline V gene. Unmatched junction bases numbered 4, after V lost 3 bases and J lost 2 bases. CDR3 length equals 16 residues. The CDR3 DNA follows: TGTGCCAGCAGCCAGCTAGCGGGAGGATTCACAGATACGCAGTATTTT. This encodes CASSQLAGGFTDTQYF.

This chain links TRBV5-6 with TRBJ2-2; 7 bases align to TRBD2. The germline gives CDR1 SGHDT, CDR2 YYEEEE. The CDR3 consists of 18 residues. V shed 3 bases, J shed 6 bases, and the junction held 17 bases outside the gene matches. CDR3 protein: CASSSLASGRAGSGELFF. DNA of the CDR3: TGTGCCAGCAGCTCCCTAGCTAGTGGGAGGGCCGGTTCCGGGGAGCTGTTTTTT.

This clone was observed a few times. The chain links TRBV27 to TRBJ1-6; TRBD1 matches 9 bases. Germline CDR1 reads MNHEY; CDR2 reads SMNVEV (reference sequence). V lost 2 bases, J lost 7 bases, and 6 bases stayed unmatched. The CDR3 runs to 16 residues. The CDR3 spells CASSLLSGTGNSPLHF. CDR3 nucleotide sequence: TGTGCCAGCAGTTTACTTTCCGGGACAGGGAATTCACCCCTCCACTTT.

V is TRBV9 and J is TRBJ2-2, with D tentatively TRBD1 (5 bases). This CDR3 region has 16 residues. V gave up 2 bases and J gave up 0 bases, with 11 bases separating them. Germline CDR1 and CDR2: SGDLS and YYNGEE. In DNA form, the CDR3 reads TGTGCCAGCAGCGTTAATATGGGGCCGAACACCGGGGAGCTGTTTTTT. Amino acid sequence: CASSVNMGPNTGELFF.

For this clone: A read error may produce the germline difference seen at one junction end. The chain is built from TRBV6-9 and TRBJ2-7; 9 bases are shared with TRBD1. CDR3 length: 17 amino acids. The germline gives CDR1 MNHGY, CDR2 SVAAGI. The CDR3 region has the DNA TGTGCCAGCAGTTCTCGCCGGGGACAGGGATACTCCAACGAGCAGTACTTC. It encodes CASSSRRGQGYSNEQYF.

The CDR3 region has the DNA TGCAGCGTCAGGGACTTTACCTACAATGAGCAGTTCTTC. This sequence encodes CSVRDFTYNEQFF. The V gene is TRBV29-1, the J gene TRBJ2-1; possible D gene TRBD2, 6 bases. Per the germline V gene, CDR1 is SQVTM and CDR2 is ANQGSEA. The CDR3 length is 13 residues. Trimming pared 6 bases from V and 2 bases from J, leaving 11 bases between.

This chain uses TRBV7-3 with TRBJ1-1; the D is unclear. The germline V gene encodes CDR1 SGHTA and CDR2 FQGTGA. The V gene lost 1 base and the J gene lost 6 bases, with 12 bases spanning the gap. This CDR3 contains 14 residues. Here the CDR3 DNA reads TGTGCCAGCAGCTTAATCGGGAATACCCCTGAAGCTTTCTTT. This gives the protein CASSLIGNTPEAFF. The complete variable domain, with remaining parts taken from reference TRBV7-3 and TRBJ1-1, reads GAGVSQTPSNKVTEKGKYVELRCDPISGHTALYWYRQSLGQGPEFLIYFQGTGAADDSGLPNDRFFAVRPEGSVSTLKIQRTERGDSAVYLCASSLIGNTPEAFFGQGTRLTVV.

The rearrangement uses TRBV5-3 and TRBJ1-5; 9 nucleotides line up with TRBD1. TRBV5-3 is an open reading frame whose function is uncertain. The CDR3 is 14 amino acids. V lost 4 bases to trimming and J lost 4 bases; unmatched junction nucleotides: 3. CDR3 in amino acids: CARSRDRVNQPQHF. The CDR3 DNA sequence: TGTGCCAGAAGCCGGGACAGGGTAAATCAGCCCCAGCATTTT.

The chain is built from TRBV4-1 and TRBJ2-4; TRBD1 agrees at 9 bases. This CDR3 spans 18 amino acids. The V and J ends lost 0 bases and 4 bases, in that order; junction bases with no gene match: 10. The germline gives CDR1 MGHRA, CDR2 YSYEKL. The CDR3 sequence: CASSQDPPGQGGKNIQYF. The CDR3 DNA reads TGCGCCAGCAGCCAAGACCCGCCGGGACAGGGAGGAAAAAACATTCAGTACTTC.

The V call is TRBV7-2, the J call TRBJ2-7; a weak D match, TRBD2 (6 bases). Germline-derived CDR1 and CDR2 are SGHTA and FQGNSA. CDR3 length: 15 amino acids. V was pared by 3 bases and J by 0 bases, with 12 bases between. The DNA for the CDR3 is TGTGCCAGCAGCTTCCTAGCGTTTAGCTCCTACGAGCAGTACTTC. The encoded protein is CASSFLAFSSYEQYF.